This entry lists 22 T cell receptor beta chains sequenced from one sample in a study of T-cell reconstitution after alpha-beta-depleted transplantation in children. A library of TCRbeta sequences, prepared with unique molecular identifiers, was generated. TCRdb re-called the PCR reads with MiXCR, one entry per CDR3 protein. In the table there are some 290,000 distinct CDR3 sequences, roughly 9.5% of which are singletons. The starting material was PBMCs from the stem cell graft donor, obtained from the stem cell graft. The receptors stem from a human donor who donated a stem cell graft to a child with SCID.

This clonotype was seen a handful of times. The chain employs TRBV20-1 and TRBJ2-5; 7 bases line up with TRBD1. V was pared by 6 bases and J by 3 bases, with 13 bases of the junction left unmatched. Germline assignment: CDR1 DFQATT and CDR2 SNEGSKA (reference sequence). This CDR3 contains 15 residues. The CDR3 loop is CSAPKGTDRKETQYF. CDR3 in DNA: TGCAGTGCCCCTAAAGGGACAGACCGTAAAGAGACCCAGTACTTC.

Only a few counts were recorded for this clonotype. The rearrangement uses TRBV7-9 and TRBJ1-6; the D is unclear. V was shortened by 5 bases and J by 7 bases, with 9 bases between the two germline ends. The CDR3 spans 13 residues. Looked up from germline, CDR1 is SEHNR and CDR2 is FQNEAQ (reference sequence). In DNA, the CDR3 is TGTGCCAGCAGCCCCCCTGTGAATTCACCCCTCCACTTT. Translated, it gives CASSPPVNSPLHF.

This clonotype was seen at least ten times. Here the CDR3 reads CASSFRGSYNEQFF. CDR3 sequence (DNA): TGCGCCAGCAGCTTCCGGGGTTCTTACAATGAGCAGTTCTTC. The rearrangement links TRBV5-1 to TRBJ2-1; D is perhaps TRBD2 (5 bases). The CDR3 consists of 14 residues. Between the trimmed V and J ends, which lost 2 bases and 4 bases, there was a span of 10 bases. Germline CDR1 reads SGHRS; CDR2 reads YFSETQ.

This clonotype was observed at least ten times. The chain is built from TRBV12-3 or TRBV12-4 and TRBJ2-7; 8 bases line up with TRBD1. J gave up 1 base and V 5 bases, and 4 bases lay outside the gene matches. This CDR3 is built from 14 residues. The CDR3 is CASSDRDRSYEQYF. CDR3 bases: TGTGCCAGCAGTGACCGGGACAGGTCCTACGAGCAGTACTTC.

This clonotype was found a few times. The gene calls are TRBV11-1 and TRBJ2-7; 9 bases are a match to TRBD2. Germline CDR1 is SGHAT and CDR2 is FQDESV (reference sequence). V gave up 5 bases and J gave up 6 bases; unmatched junction bases: 5. The length of the CDR3 is 13 residues. CDR3 nucleotide sequence: TGTGCCAGCAGCCCGGGACTAGCAGGCGAGCAGTACTTC. Protein: CASSPGLAGEQYF.

This clonotype was recorded a few times. The gene calls are TRBV12-3 or TRBV12-4 and TRBJ2-7, with 7 bases aligning to TRBD1. Germline trimming cut 3 bases from V and 2 bases from J; bases unmatched to any gene: 4. The CDR3 sequence is 14 residues long. CDR3 loop: CASSLTQGPYEQYF. CDR3 coding DNA: TGTGCCAGCAGTTTGACACAGGGGCCCTACGAGCAGTACTTC.

The chain combines TRBV6-2 or TRBV6-3 with TRBJ2-3; D assignment may be TRBD1 or TRBD2 (5 bases each). Germline CDR1 is MNHEY and CDR2 is SVGEGT. V was trimmed by 8 bases and J by 3 bases, leaving 6 bases between them. This CDR3 has 11 residues. The CDR3 here is CASGGTDTQYF. As DNA, the CDR3 is TGTGCCAGCGGGGGAACAGATACGCAGTATTTT.

This clonotype was observed a handful of times. This chain connects TRBV12-3 or TRBV12-4 to TRBJ1-4; D is ambiguous. The CDR3 contains 14 residues. V was trimmed by 6 bases and J by 3 bases, leaving 11 bases between them. The CDR3 DNA reads TGTGCCAGCAGCCTAGGCAGCCCTAATGAAAAACTGTTTTTT. This gives the protein CASSLGSPNEKLFF.

The V gene is TRBV12-3 or TRBV12-4, the J gene TRBJ2-3, with 14 positions matching TRBD2. This CDR3 region has 16 residues. V trimming: 7 bases; J trimming: 2 bases; junction bases outside the gene matches: 5. CDR3 bases: TGTGCCAGCAACTTGGGACTAGCGGGGGTCACAGATACGCAGTATTTT. Translating gives CASNLGLAGVTDTQYF.

This clonotype was seen a few times. The rearrangement uses TRBV29-1 and TRBJ2-7, with 7 bases that match TRBD1. Germline values: CDR1 SQVTM, CDR2 ANQGSEA. V shed 6 bases and J 3 bases; nucleotides not matched to a gene: 11. This CDR3 has 14 amino acids. This CDR3 is CSVLEDRPYYEQYF. The CDR3 bases are TGCAGCGTGCTCGAGGACAGGCCGTACTACGAGCAGTACTTC.

This clonotype has just a few counts. V is TRBV10-3 and J is TRBJ1-1, with D tentatively TRBD1 (5 bases). The V and J ends lost 8 bases and 1 base respectively, with 8 bases between them. The CDR3 runs 12 residues. Germline V lookup: CDR1 ENHRY, CDR2 SYGVKD. CDR3 nucleotide sequence: TGTGCCATCGGGGACTGGAACACTGAAGCTTTCTTT. Translated, it gives CAIGDWNTEAFF.

A few counts support this clonotype. The chain joins TRBV6-5 to TRBJ1-2; no clear D. CDR1 is MNHEY, CDR2 SVGAGI, per germline. The CDR3 covers 12 residues. With 7 bases removed from V and 7 bases from J, the gap between germline ends came to 13 bases. DNA of the CDR3: TGTGCCAGCACCAGCGTTTGGGGTGGCTACACCTTC. Protein sequence: CASTSVWGGYTF.

This clonotype has a handful of counts. V gene TRBV27 combines with J gene TRBJ1-1; D possibly corresponds to TRBD1 (5 bases). Trimming shortened V by 1 base and J by 5 bases, and 8 bases separated the two germline ends. There are 13 residues in the CDR3. CDR1 and CDR2 (germline): MNHEY, SMNVEV (reference sequence). The CDR3 loop reads CASSLYPGTEAFF. The CDR3 coding sequence is TGTGCCAGCAGTTTATATCCAGGGACTGAAGCTTTCTTT.

The chain recombines TRBV10-2 with TRBJ1-2, with 8 bases fitting TRBD1. CDR3 length equals 15 residues. V shed 2 bases and J 8 bases; nucleotides not matched to a gene: 10. Germline CDR1 and CDR2: WSHSY and SAAADI. CDR3: CASSEGTGTGLGYTF. The CDR3 region has the DNA TGCGCCAGCAGTGAGGGCACCGGGACAGGCTTGGGCTACACCTTC.

The J gene is TRBJ1-5, the V gene TRBV9; 7 bases align to TRBD1. The CDR3 is 15 amino acids. Germline lookup yields CDR1 SGDLS and CDR2 YYNGEE. Unmatched junction bases numbered 3, after V lost 0 bases and J lost 3 bases. DNA of the CDR3: TGTGCCAGCAGCGTAGGGGACAGCCTCAATCAGCCCCAGCATTTT. Translating gives CASSVGDSLNQPQHF. Together with reference TRBV9 and TRBJ1-5, the CDR3 gives the full variable domain: DSGVTQTPKHLITATGQRVTLRCSPRSGDLSVYWYQQSLDQGLQFLIQYYNGEERAKGNILERFSAQQFPDLHSELNLSSLELGDSALYFCASSVGDSLNQPQHFGDGTRLSIL.

Only a few counts were recorded for this clonotype. The chain carries TRBV11-2 and TRBJ2-2; D assignment may be TRBD1 or TRBD2 (6 bases each). V shed 5 bases and J shed 1 base, with 14 bases lying between them. Germline V gene lookup returns CDR1 SGHAT and CDR2 FQNNGV. The CDR3 is 16 residues long. Here the CDR3 DNA reads TGTGCCAGCAGCCCCCTTAGGGGGGAGAACACCGGGGAGCTGTTTTTT. Protein sequence: CASSPLRGENTGELFF.

This clonotype has just a few counts. The chain carries TRBV15 and TRBJ2-7; the D is unclear. The length of the CDR3 is 15 residues. Germline lookup yields CDR1 LNHNV and CDR2 YYDKDF (reference sequence). V was clipped by 0 bases and J by 3 bases, with 12 bases between them. Here the CDR3 DNA reads TGTGCCACCAGCAGAGATCCGAACAGCCTCTACGAGCAGTACTTC. Its protein is CATSRDPNSLYEQYF.

This clonotype was seen a handful of times. The rearrangement joins TRBV20-1 to TRBJ1-2, with D maybe TRBD1 (5 bases). Looked up from germline, CDR1 is DFQATT and CDR2 is SNEGSKA (reference sequence). The ends were cut back, 4 bases at V and 4 bases at J, with 13 bases in the middle. The CDR3 length is 13 residues. The CDR3 loop is CSAMEGLGYGYTF. CDR3 DNA sequence: TGCAGTGCTATGGAGGGGCTCGGCTATGGCTACACCTTC.

The CDR3 protein is CASSFLPGQRISSGANVLTF. The CDR3 nucleotides are TGTGCCAGCAGCTTTCTACCGGGACAGAGGATAAGCTCTGGGGCCAACGTCCTGACTTTC. The genes are TRBV11-2 and TRBJ2-6; 7 bases are shared with TRBD1. Germline V gene data show CDR1 as SGHAT and CDR2 as FQNNGV. Trimming cost V 3 bases and J 0 bases; bases outside gene matches: 14. The CDR3 runs 20 residues. The full variable domain, its missing parts supplied by reference TRBV11-2 and TRBJ2-6, is EAGVAQSPRYKIIEKRQSVAFWCNPISGHATLYWYQQILGQGPKLLIQFQNNGVVDDSQLPKDRFSAERLKGVDSTLKIQPAKLEDSAVYLCASSFLPGQRISSGANVLTFGAGSRLTVL.

This clonotype has a handful of counts. The chain uses TRBV12-3 or TRBV12-4 and TRBJ2-7; D possibly corresponds to TRBD1 (6 bases). The CDR3 runs to 16 residues. Trimming pared 5 bases from V and 4 bases from J, leaving 21 bases between. The CDR3 DNA reads TGTGCCAGCAGTCCCCCCAGGGGCCTTGGAAGGTACGAGCAGTACTTC. Protein: CASSPPRGLGRYEQYF.

In this sample, this clonotype turned up a few times. The chain joins TRBV7-3 to TRBJ2-3; no firm D call. Germline loops: CDR1 SGHTA, CDR2 FQGTGA. The CDR3 runs 13 residues. Between the trimmed V and J ends, which lost 5 bases and 1 base, there was a span of 7 bases. In DNA form, the CDR3 reads TGTGCCAGCAGCCCAATGGGCACAGATACGCAGTATTTT. Amino acids: CASSPMGTDTQYF.

The table lists this clonotype with a few counts. V gene TRBV20-1 combines with J gene TRBJ1-2, with a weak D call TRBD1 (5 bases). Germline V gene sequence: CDR1 DFQATT, CDR2 SNEGSKA (reference sequence). Between the trimmed V and J ends, which lost 1 base and 6 bases, there was a span of 12 bases. CDR3 length: 13 amino acids. The CDR3 DNA reads TGCAGTGCTAGAGGGGTGGGGGAAAATGGCTACACCTTC. This gives the protein CSARGVGENGYTF.